This TCR beta chain was retrieved from a study of T cells after yellow fever vaccination. Findings and limits, study-wide: The booster saw the reappearance of most primary-vaccination clones (roughly 96% CD4, roughly 90% CD8).

Points on this clonotype: Antigen unknown.

CDR3 size: 14 residues. Germline lookup yields CDR1 MNHEY and CDR2 SVGEGT. Trimming took 4 bases from V and 4 from J; bases not matched to a gene: 1. Conversion of TCR transcripts into cDNA relied on 5'RACE template switching, which added a universal primer site and UMIs. TCRdb re-called the 5' RACE reads through MiXCR, storing one row per CDR3 protein. The data contain around 400,000 distinct CDR3 sequences, roughly 10% of them singletons. The J gene is TRBJ2-1, the V gene TRBV6-2 or TRBV6-3, with 10 bases aligning to TRBD2. This specimen consisted of PBMCs, obtained on the day of the first yellow fever vaccination. The clonotype was recovered from a man aged 18 to 29 who received the YFV17D yellow fever vaccine. The CDR3 DNA reads as TGTGCCAGCAGTTGGACTAGCGGATACAATGAGCAGTTCTTC. Translated: CASSWTSGYNEQFF.